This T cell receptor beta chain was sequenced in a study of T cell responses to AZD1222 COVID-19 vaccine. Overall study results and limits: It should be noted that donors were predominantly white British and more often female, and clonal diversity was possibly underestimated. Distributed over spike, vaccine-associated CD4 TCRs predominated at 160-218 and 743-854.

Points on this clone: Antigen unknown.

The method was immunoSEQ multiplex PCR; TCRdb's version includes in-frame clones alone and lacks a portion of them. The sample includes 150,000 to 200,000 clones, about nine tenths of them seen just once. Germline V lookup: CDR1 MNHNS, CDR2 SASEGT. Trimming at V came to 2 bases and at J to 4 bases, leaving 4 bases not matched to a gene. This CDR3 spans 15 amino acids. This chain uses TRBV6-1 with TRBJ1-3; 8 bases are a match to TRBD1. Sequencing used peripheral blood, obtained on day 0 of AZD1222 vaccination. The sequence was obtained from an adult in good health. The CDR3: CASSEQGATGNTIYF. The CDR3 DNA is TGTGCCAGCAGTGAACAGGGGGCTACAGGAAACACCATATATTTT.